This T cell receptor (beta chain) was identified during a study of blood T cell repertoires in COVID-19. The CDR3 contains 15 residues. Germline V gene lookup returns CDR1 SGHKS and CDR2 YYEKEE (reference sequence). V shed 4 bases and J 3 bases; nucleotides not matched to a gene: 6. Measured with immunoSEQ multiplex PCR; TCRdb has only the in-frame clones, and not every one. The sample holds 300,000 to 450,000 clones, roughly 85% seen once. The sequencing input was peripheral blood. The chain couples TRBV5-5 to TRBJ2-7, with TRBD1 matching over 11 bases. This receptor was obtained from a woman aged 18 to 35 with acute or convalescent COVID-19. In nucleotides, the CDR3 is TGTGCCAGCAGCCCTAGGACAGGGGGCTTCTACGAGCAGTACTTC. Translation gives CASSPRTGGFYEQYF.